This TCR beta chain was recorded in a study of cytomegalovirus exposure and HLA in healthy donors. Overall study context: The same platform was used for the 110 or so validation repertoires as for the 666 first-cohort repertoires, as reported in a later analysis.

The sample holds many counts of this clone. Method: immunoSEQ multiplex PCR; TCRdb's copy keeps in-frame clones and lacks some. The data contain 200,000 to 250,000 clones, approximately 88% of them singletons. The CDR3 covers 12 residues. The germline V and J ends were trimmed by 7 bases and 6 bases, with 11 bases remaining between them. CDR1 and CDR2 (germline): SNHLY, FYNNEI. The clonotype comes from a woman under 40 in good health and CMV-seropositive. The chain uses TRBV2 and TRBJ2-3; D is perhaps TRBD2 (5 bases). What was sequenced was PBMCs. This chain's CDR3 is CASKGRADTQYF. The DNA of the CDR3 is TGTGCCAGCAAAGGGCGGGCGGATACGCAGTATTTT.